This T cell receptor (beta chain) was sequenced for a study of blood T cell repertoires in COVID-19. Across the study: Sources were T cells, B-cell-depleted T cells, or PBMCs; the material itself was cDNA or gDNA.

Original analysis: Using reference gene primer amplification, nucleated cell counts were estimated. Some clones are missing from TCRdb's copy, which holds only in-frame ones; the method was immunoSEQ multiplex PCR. That table supplies the V and J calls and clone size; D and trimming were determined from the DNA. Here the sample spans about 400,000 clones, about 89% being singletons. Germline V gene lookup returns CDR1 MNHEY and CDR2 SVGAGI. The CDR3 is 15 residues long. J gave up 7 bases and V 6 bases, and 9 bases lay outside the gene matches. Specimen: peripheral blood. The chain has TRBV6-5 and TRBJ1-6; 7 bases map to TRBD1. The source of this sequence is a woman in her thirties with acute or convalescent COVID-19. The CDR3 DNA follows: TGTGCCAGCAGCCGTAGGACAGGACGGAATTCACCCCTCCACTTT. It codes for CASSRRTGRNSPLHF.